The rows below give T cell receptor beta chains drawn from one sample of a study of T-cell memory formation after mild COVID-19. MiXCR was run by TCRdb on the 5' RACE reads, yielding one entry per CDR3 protein. Among 350,000 to 450,000 distinct CDR3 sequences listed, under 15% were seen once. Sequencing was performed on PBMCs or a T cell subset sorted from them (not recorded which). These receptors were taken from a man aged 18 to 30 who had mild COVID-19 (a few samples of this study predate the infection). Cell type and time point are not known. CDR3s include the opening cysteine and the closing phenylalanine or tryptophan. D genes are given only for firm matches. Only some rows state a clone size, as once, few, many or a class for expanded clones.

-	TRBV6-2/TRBV6-3	TRBJ2-2	-	TGTGCCATACGGGGCCCTTACACCGGGGAGCTGTTTTTT	CAIRGPYTGELFF
few	TRBV14	TRBJ2-3	-	TGTGCCAGCAGCCAAGAGTGGCAGTCCACAGATACGCAGTATTTT	CASSQEWQSTDTQYF
-	TRBV20-1	TRBJ2-2	TRBD2	TGCAGTGCCCAAAGCGGGGGCGGATCAACCGGGGAGCTGTTTTTT	CSAQSGGGSTGELFF
-	TRBV18	TRBJ1-1	-	TGTGCCAGCTCACCCCCTGGAGGGGCGGACACTGAAGCTTTCTTT	CASSPPGGADTEAFF
few	TRBV7-2	TRBJ2-7	-	TGTGCCAGCAGCCCCCGCCATTCCTACGAGCAGTACTTC	CASSPRHSYEQYF
-	TRBV18	TRBJ1-1	-	TGTGCCAGCTCACTTATCAGGGGTGGTGGGACTGAAGCTTTCTTT	CASSLIRGGGTEAFF
-	TRBV12-3/TRBV12-4	TRBJ1-1	-	TGTGCCAGCAGTCACGACACTGGCACGAACACTGAAGCTTTCTTT	CASSHDTGTNTEAFF
many	TRBV27	TRBJ1-1	-	TGTGCCAGCAGTTTCAACCCGAACACTGAAGCTTTCTTT	CASSFNPNTEAFF
few	TRBV7-9	TRBJ2-6	TRBD1	TGTGCCAGCAGCCCCAAGGGGGCGTCTGGGGCCAACGTCCTGACTTTC	CASSPKGASGANVLTF
-	TRBV6-2/TRBV6-3	TRBJ2-5	-	TGTGCCAGCAGTTACGCAGAGACCCAGTACTTC	CASSYAETQYF
-	TRBV7-9	TRBJ1-1	-	TGTGCCAGCAGCCCGCGACAGGATGAAGCTTTCTTT	CASSPRQDEAFF
many	TRBV20-1	TRBJ1-2	-	TGCAGTGCTAGGGAGCTGCGTGGCTACACCTTC	CSARELRGYTF
-	TRBV9	TRBJ2-3	-	TGTGCCAGCAGCGTATTAACAGCAGATACGCAGTATTTT	CASSVLTADTQYF
-	TRBV28	TRBJ1-3	-	TGTGCGTCAGCCTCCCAGAGAGGAAACACCATATATTTT	CASASQRGNTIYF
-	TRBV15	TRBJ2-4	-	TGTGCCACCAGCCCTGAGGCCGGGATCCCGATAGCCAAAAACATTCAGTACTTC	CATSPEAGIPIAKNIQYF
-	TRBV4-3	TRBJ2-1	-	TGCGCCAGCAGCCACGATACCTACAATGAGCAGTTCTTC	CASSHDTYNEQFF
-	TRBV5-4	TRBJ1-4	TRBD1	TGTGCCAGCAGGCGGGACAGTAATGAAAAACTGTTTTTT	CASRRDSNEKLFF
few	TRBV12-3/TRBV12-4	TRBJ1-6	-	TGTGCCAGCAGTTCGGGCAGATTAAATTCACCCCTCCACTTT	CASSSGRLNSPLHF
-	TRBV29-1	TRBJ2-7	TRBD1	TGCAGCGCTGACAGGGGCGGGGAGCAGTACTTC	CSADRGGEQYF
-	TRBV5-6	TRBJ1-2	TRBD1	TGTGCCAGCAGCTGGGGACAGGGTATAGGCTACACCTTC	CASSWGQGIGYTF
few	TRBV9	TRBJ2-2	-	TGTGCCAGCAGCGTAGTTGCTAGGACAGCGAACACCGGGGAGCTGTTTTTT	CASSVVARTANTGELFF
few	TRBV27	TRBJ2-1	TRBD2	TGTGCCAGCAGTTCCGGGACTAGCCCATTTAATGAGCAGTTCTTC	CASSSGTSPFNEQFF
few	TRBV4-1	TRBJ1-4	-	TGCGCCAGCAGTCCTCCCGGAGAGGGGCGGCCGACAACTAATGAAAAACTGTTTTTT	CASSPPGEGRPTTNEKLFF
-	TRBV18	TRBJ2-7	-	TGTGCCAGCTCACCCACTAGTAGCGAGCAGTACTTC	CASSPTSSEQYF
many	TRBV9	TRBJ2-1	-	TGTGCCAGCAGCGTAGATTACAATGAGCAGTTCTTC	CASSVDYNEQFF
-	TRBV4-1	TRBJ1-1	-	TGCGCCAGCAGCCAAGATCTCACGAACACTGAAGCTTTCTTT	CASSQDLTNTEAFF
few	TRBV29-1	TRBJ1-1	-	TGCAGCGCCGATAGGAACACTGAAGCTTTCTTT	CSADRNTEAFF
few	TRBV10-3	TRBJ1-2	-	TGTGCCATCAGTGAGGCACCACTCTTAGGCTACACCTTC	CAISEAPLLGYTF
few	TRBV18	TRBJ1-2	-	TGTGCCAGCTCACCAGGCTACAGGCAGGCCTATGGCTACACCTTC	CASSPGYRQAYGYTF
few	TRBV4-1	TRBJ2-1	TRBD1	TGCGCCAGCAGCCAAGACCCCACCCCCAGGGGGCGCTTTAATGAGCAGTTCTTC	CASSQDPTPRGRFNEQFF
few	TRBV20-1	TRBJ2-1	-	TGCAGTGCTAGAGATACAACGAACAATGAGCAGTTCTTC	CSARDTTNNEQFF
many	TRBV5-1	TRBJ1-5	TRBD1	TGCGCCAGCAGCCTAGGGACAGGCAATCAGCCCCAGCATTTT	CASSLGTGNQPQHF
-	TRBV6-5	TRBJ2-7	TRBD2	TGTGCCAGCAGACGGAGCGGGGGGGGTTCCTACGAGCAGTACTTC	CASRRSGGGSYEQYF
-	TRBV12-3/TRBV12-4	TRBJ1-2	-	TGTGCCAGCAGTGCGTCCGGGACGGGCGCCTATGGCTACACCTTC	CASSASGTGAYGYTF
-	TRBV28	TRBJ2-1	-	TGTGCCAGCCAGGGTCCGGGTGAGCAGTTCTTC	CASQGPGEQFF
-	TRBV12-1	TRBJ2-3	-	TGTGCCAGCAGCACCACGATTAGCGGGTCCCTTGGGGATACGCAGTATTTT	CASSTTISGSLGDTQYF
-	TRBV11-2	TRBJ2-1	-	TGTGCCAGCAGCCGCAACTGGGGTGGGGATGAGCAGTTCTTC	CASSRNWGGDEQFF
few	TRBV12-3/TRBV12-4	TRBJ2-1	-	TGTGCCAGCAGTTTAGCGGGCGTCCATGAGCAGTTCTTC	CASSLAGVHEQFF
many	TRBV7-2	TRBJ2-3	-	TGTGCCAGCAGCCCGGCTACAGATACGCAGTATTTT	CASSPATDTQYF
few	TRBV6-6	TRBJ2-1	-	TGTGCCAGCAGTTACTCTCAAGTTAATGAGCAGTTCTTC	CASSYSQVNEQFF
many	TRBV5-1	TRBJ1-4	-	TGCGCCAGCAGCTTGGGGACAGATGAAAAACTGTTTTTT	CASSLGTDEKLFF
many	TRBV12-3/TRBV12-4	TRBJ1-3	-	TGTGCCAGCAGTTCGACCTATTCTGGAAACACCATATATTTT	CASSSTYSGNTIYF
-	TRBV5-1	TRBJ1-4	TRBD1	TGCGCCAGCAGCCCAGGGGGTCTTTCTACTAATGAAAAACTGTTTTTT	CASSPGGLSTNEKLFF
-	TRBV9	TRBJ1-2	TRBD1	TGTGCCAGCAGTGACCCCCGAGACAGGGGAAGGGATGGCTACACCTTC	CASSDPRDRGRDGYTF
-	TRBV5-1	TRBJ1-2	-	TGCGCCAGCAGCTCTGCCGCGGACGCCGTCTATGGCTACACCTTC	CASSSAADAVYGYTF
-	TRBV27	TRBJ1-4	-	TGTGCCAGCGCTCGAGGGGGGAGGGAAAAACTGTTTTTT	CASARGGREKLFF
-	TRBV6-2/TRBV6-3	TRBJ2-2	-	TGTGCCAGCAGTTACTCGAATGGGGAGTCCGGGGAGCTGTTTTTT	CASSYSNGESGELFF
-	TRBV20-1	TRBJ2-3	-	TGCAGTGCTCCTCGGGGTTTAACAGATACGCAGTATTTT	CSAPRGLTDTQYF
-	TRBV3-1	TRBJ1-2	TRBD1	TGTGCCAGCAGCCAACCGTCGACAGGGCGCTACACCTTC	CASSQPSTGRYTF